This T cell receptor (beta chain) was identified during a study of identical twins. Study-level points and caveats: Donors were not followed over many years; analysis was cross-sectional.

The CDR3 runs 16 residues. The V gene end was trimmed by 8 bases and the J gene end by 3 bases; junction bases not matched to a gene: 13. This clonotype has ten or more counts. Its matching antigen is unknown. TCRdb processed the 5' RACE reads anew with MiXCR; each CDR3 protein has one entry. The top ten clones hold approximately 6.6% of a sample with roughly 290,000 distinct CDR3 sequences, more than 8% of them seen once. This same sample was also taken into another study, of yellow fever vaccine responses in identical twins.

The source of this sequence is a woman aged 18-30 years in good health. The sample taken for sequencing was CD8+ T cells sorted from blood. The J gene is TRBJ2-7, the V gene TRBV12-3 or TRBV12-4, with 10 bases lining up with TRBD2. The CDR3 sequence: CASLGSAERGGYEQYF. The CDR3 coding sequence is TGTGCCAGCCTTGGCTCGGCTGAGCGGGGGGGCTACGAGCAGTACTTC.